These 16 T cell receptor beta chains came from one sample sequenced in a study of T cell changes during pregnancy in multiple sclerosis. Profiling relied on immunoSEQ multiplex PCR, and the TCRdb table lists in-frame clones only, not all of them. The sample consists of about 70,000 clones, approximately 92% of them appearing once. The input for sequencing was CD8+ T cells from peripheral blood mononuclear cells, taken in the third trimester of pregnancy. The source of these receptors is a female donor in good health, enrolled as a control in a pregnancy study.

This clone was detected once. The chain joins TRBV6-5 to TRBJ1-2; TRBD1 matches at 7 bases. Per germline, CDR1 MNHEY and CDR2 SVGAGI. This CDR3 region has 16 residues. The ends lost 0 bases at V and 1 base at J; junction bases unmatched: 5. The CDR3 here is CASSYSGQTLNYGYTF. Written as DNA, the CDR3 is TGTGCCAGCAGTTACTCGGGACAGACTCTTAACTATGGCTACACCTTC.

This chain links TRBV7-8 with TRBJ1-2; D remains ambiguous. V lost 2 bases and J lost 1, with 11 bases in between. CDR3 size: 15 residues. Germline CDR1 is SGHVS and CDR2 is FQNEAQ. The CDR3 nucleotides are TGTGCCAGCAGCTTACTCTCGAGGGATAACTATGGCTACACCTTC. Translated, it gives CASSLLSRDNYGYTF.

This chain connects TRBV6-4 to TRBJ2-1; D is possibly TRBD2 (5 bases). Trimming took 4 bases from V and 9 from J, leaving 13 bases between them. In germline, CDR1 is MRHNA, CDR2 SNTAGT. The CDR3 extends over 13 amino acids. The CDR3 sequence is CASSGGERGEQFF. The CDR3 DNA reads as TGTGCCAGCAGTGGTGGGGAGCGCGGTGAGCAGTTCTTC.

This clone was seen a handful of times. The J gene is TRBJ1-2, the V gene TRBV7-3; 7 nucleotides line up with TRBD1. Germline V CDR1 and CDR2: SGHTA, FQGTGA. The CDR3 sequence is 15 residues long. The ends lost 5 bases at V and 0 bases at J; junction bases unmatched: 6. DNA for the CDR3: TGTGCCAGCAGCCCTCGACAGGGAACTAACTATGGCTACACCTTC. It encodes CASSPRQGTNYGYTF.

The chain has TRBV6-1 and TRBJ1-1; no reliable D call. This CDR3 region has 15 residues. Germline CDR1 MNHNS, CDR2 SASEGT. Trimming removed 3 bases at V and 4 bases at J, with 15 bases between. CDR3 in DNA: TGTGCCAGCAGTGATGTGGGCCCCTTGGGCACTGAAGCTTTCTTT. Translated: CASSDVGPLGTEAFF.

This chain connects TRBV4-2 to TRBJ1-1; no definite D call. Germline CDR1 is LGHNA and CDR2 is YNFKEQ. V was pared by 3 bases and J by 3 bases, with 14 bases between. This CDR3 has 15 residues. CDR3: CASSQLGSGDTEAFF. The CDR3 DNA reads as TGTGCCAGCAGCCAGTTAGGCTCCGGGGACACTGAAGCTTTCTTT.

The chain recombines TRBV6-4 with TRBJ2-1, with TRBD1 matching over 8 bases. This CDR3 has 14 residues. J gave up 8 bases and V 0 bases, and 3 bases lay outside the gene matches. Germline values: CDR1 MRHNA, CDR2 SNTAGT. CDR3 DNA sequence: TGTGCCAGCAGTGACTCAGCAGGGGGCTATGAGCAGTTCTTC. Amino acid sequence: CASSDSAGGYEQFF.

The chain combines TRBV30 with TRBJ2-1; 11 bases are shared with TRBD1. V lost 0 bases, J lost 8 bases, and 9 bases stayed unmatched. CDR3 length: 16 residues. CDR1 and CDR2 (germline): GTSNPN, SVGIG (reference sequence). CDR3 sequence: CAWSVLGQGGLYEQFF. The CDR3 DNA reads as TGTGCCTGGAGTGTACTGGGACAGGGGGGTCTGTATGAGCAGTTCTTC.

The genes are TRBV18 and TRBJ2-7; 8 bases agree with TRBD1. There are 14 residues in the CDR3. V lost 0 bases, J lost 3 bases, and 1 base stayed unmatched. The germline V gene encodes CDR1 KGHSH and CDR2 LQKENI. The DNA for the CDR3 is TGTGCCAGCTCACCACCAGACAGGGGCTACGAGCAGTACTTC. Translation: CASSPPDRGYEQYF.

This chain connects TRBV12-5 to TRBJ2-3; no clear D gene. This CDR3 spans 16 amino acids. The V gene's germline CDR1 is LGHNT and CDR2 FRNRAP. V lost 5 bases and J lost 5, with 20 bases in between. CDR3 DNA: TGTGCTAGTGGTCCCACCACTACCGGTGCCCAAGATACGCAGTATTTT. Its translation: CASGPTTTGAQDTQYF.

This sequence joins TRBV27 and TRBJ1-2; possible D gene TRBD1, 5 bases. The V end lost 8 bases, the J end lost 0 bases, and 7 bases lay between the germline ends. This CDR3 has 12 amino acids. Germline V gives CDR1 MNHEY, CDR2 SMNVEV (reference sequence). CDR3: CASGGSNYGYTF. The CDR3 DNA reads TGTGCCAGCGGGGGGTCTAACTATGGCTACACCTTC.

The chain combines TRBV9 with TRBJ2-3; 7 bases are a match to TRBD2. The CDR3 loop spans 16 amino acids. Germline V gene lookup returns CDR1 SGDLS and CDR2 YYNGEE. The V and J ends lost 6 bases and 2 bases, in that order; junction bases with no gene match: 12. CDR3 DNA: TGTGCCAGCACCCCTGGAGGCCTAGCGGACACAGATACGCAGTATTTT. It translates to CASTPGGLADTDTQYF. Full variable domain (outside the CDR3, taken from reference TRBV9 and TRBJ2-3): DSGVTQTPKHLITATGQRVTLRCSPRSGDLSVYWYQQSLDQGLQFLIQYYNGEERAKGNILERFSAQQFPDLHSELNLSSLELGDSALYFCASTPGGLADTDTQYFGPGTRLTVL.

The chain links TRBV7-3 to TRBJ2-2, with a tentative D call TRBD2 (6 bases). The CDR3 consists of 15 residues. The germline V and J ends were trimmed by 6 bases and 7 bases, with 18 bases remaining between them. The germline V gene has CDR1 SGHTA and CDR2 FQGTGA. The CDR3 nucleotides are TGTGCCAGCAGTCCCTACCTCGGAGGGGACGGGGAGCTGTTTTTT. Translation gives CASSPYLGGDGELFF.

The chain has TRBV6-1 and TRBJ1-1; no clear D. Germline V lookup: CDR1 MNHNS, CDR2 SASEGT. V shed 0 bases and J shed 0 bases, with 8 bases lying between them. The CDR3 is 15 residues long. The CDR3 DNA follows: TGTGCCAGCAGTGAAGCTTGGCACCTGAACACTGAAGCTTTCTTT. As protein: CASSEAWHLNTEAFF.

The chain links TRBV19 to TRBJ1-1; D gene uncertain. The CDR3 totals 14 residues. V was clipped by 7 bases and J by 1 base, with 13 bases between them. Germline values: CDR1 LNHDA, CDR2 SQIVND (reference sequence). The CDR3 protein is CASTWGDTNTEAFF. CDR3 nucleotide sequence: TGTGCCAGTACCTGGGGAGACACGAACACTGAAGCTTTCTTT. The complete variable domain, with remaining parts taken from reference TRBV19 and TRBJ1-1, reads DGGITQSPKYLFRKEGQNVTLSCEQNLNHDAMYWYRQDPGQGLRLIYYSQIVNDFQKGDIAEGYSVSREKKESFPLTVTSAQKNPTAFYLCASTWGDTNTEAFFGQGTRLTVV.

The chain joins TRBV29-1 to TRBJ1-5; TRBD1 matches 9 bases. Germline values: CDR1 SQVTM, CDR2 ANQGSEA. The junction had 7 bases not matched to a gene; V was cut back by 6 bases and J by 4 bases. This CDR3 is built from 14 residues. The CDR3 nucleotides read TGCAGCGTGGGGGGGACAGGGCGAAATCAGCCCCAGCATTTT. Its protein product is CSVGGTGRNQPQHF.